This record concerns one T cell receptor beta chain sequence. Unique molecular identifiers were present in the TCR beta cDNA libraries. TCRdb recomputed calls from the PCR reads with MiXCR, one row per CDR3 protein. The table lists around 250,000 distinct CDR3 sequences, just over 35% of them singletons. The data derive from a study of post-analysis software for immune sequencing data. In the study overall: Patients with relapsing-remitting, secondary progressive and progressive-relapsing multiple sclerosis courses were all represented.

The sample was blood. This clonotype was sampled from a girl between 10 and 17 years old with multiple sclerosis.

This CDR3 reads CTVRLPSDSFF. The CDR3 nucleotides are TGCACTGTAAGGCTCCCTTCTGATTCTTTCTTT. The gene calls are TRBV20-1 and TRBJ1-1; no clear D. The CDR3 sequence is 11 residues long. The germline CDR1 and CDR2 sequences are DFQATT and SNEGSKA (reference sequence).